A single sample is the source of the 3 T cell receptor beta chains below, sequenced in a study of T cells in Graves' hyperthyroidism and ophthalmopathy. From RNA transcripts, TCR beta CDR3 regions were amplified. In the first-round RT-PCR of the TCR CDR3, the HTBI primer set was used. Each CDR3 protein is one row after TCRdb ran MiXCR on the multiplex PCR reads. The table records hundreds of thousands of distinct CDR3 sequences, about a fifth of them present only once. Sequencing input: blood. The receptors derive from a man aged 25-45 years with Graves' ophthalmopathy.

The table lists this clonotype with a few counts. The V gene is TRBV30, the J gene TRBJ1-6; 11 bases map to TRBD1. The V and J ends lost 2 bases and 10 bases, in that order; junction bases with no gene match: 7. The CDR3 spans 15 residues. The germline V gene encodes CDR1 GTSNPN and CDR2 SVGIG (reference sequence). The CDR3 DNA reads as TGTGCCTGGAGTCCTGGGACAGGGGGAGGGTCACCCCTCCACTTT. Its protein product is CAWSPGTGGGSPLHF.

The chain is built from TRBV6-2 or TRBV6-3 and TRBJ2-3; D call uncertain. The CDR3 runs to 16 residues. The V gene lost 5 bases and the J gene lost 1 base, with 16 bases spanning the gap. CDR1 is MNHEY, CDR2 SVGEGT, per germline. The CDR3 nucleotides read TGTGCCAGCAGTGCCCCCTGGGTTGCCCGCACAGATACGCAGTATTTT. Its translation is CASSAPWVARTDTQYF.

This clonotype was counted ten times or more. The chain employs TRBV18 and TRBJ2-7; TRBD1 matches at 7 bases. This CDR3 is built from 13 residues. CDR1 is KGHSH and CDR2 is LQKENI in the germline V gene. Trimming cost V 3 bases and J 4 bases; bases outside gene matches: 3. The CDR3 is CASSPGQQYEQYF. The DNA of the CDR3 is TGTGCCAGCTCACCGGGACAGCAATACGAGCAGTACTTC. The variable domain in full, with the rest retrieved from reference TRBV18 and TRBJ2-7, is NAGVMQNPRHLVRRRGQEARLRCSPMKGHSHVYWYRQLPEEGLKFMVYLQKENIIDESGMPKERFSAEFPKEGPSILRIQQVVRGDSAAYFCASSPGQQYEQYFGPGTRLTVT.